The 4 T cell receptor beta chains presented below share a single source sample, sequenced in a study of OX40 agonist ivuxolimab in advanced cancers. Here immunoSEQ multiplex PCR was the method, and the copy in TCRdb shows in-frame clones only, minus some. The sample has around 90,000 clones, over 75% seen once. The specimen comprised CD4+ or CD8+ T cells sorted from blood, sampled in a trial of the OX40 agonist ivuxolimab. The receptors stem from an adult with an advanced solid tumor such as melanoma, head and neck, liver or kidney cancer.

The chain's CDR3 is CASSQGLQGASSYEQYF. CDR3 coding DNA: TGCGCCAGCAGCCAAGGTTTGCAGGGGGCGAGCTCCTACGAGCAGTACTTC. V usage is TRBV4-1 and J usage is TRBJ2-7, with 8 nucleotides matching TRBD1. In germline, CDR1 is MGHRA, CDR2 YSYEKL. V dropped 1 base and J dropped 0; count of bases not matched to a gene: 8. The CDR3 consists of 17 residues.

For this clone: Mismatch with germline at one junction end may stem from a read error. Other DNA variants within this sample encode the same CDR3. The V and J genes are TRBV19 and TRBJ2-6, with D possibly being TRBD1 or TRBD2 (5 bases each). Germline CDR1 reads LNHDA; CDR2 reads SQIVND (reference sequence). The CDR3 is made up of 17 amino acids. DNA for the CDR3: TGTGCCAGTAAGCGAGACACCGGGACCGCTGGGGCCAACGTCCTGACCTTC. This gives the protein CASKRDTGTAGANVLTF.

The genes are TRBV2 and TRBJ2-7; TRBD1 agrees at 10 bases. V was clipped by 4 bases and J by 7 bases; unmatched bases: 7. There are 14 residues in the CDR3. Germline loops: CDR1 SNHLY, CDR2 FYNNEI. The DNA of the CDR3 is TGTGCCAGCAGTGCCGGGACAGGGGTCGGAGAGCAGTACTTC. Translation: CASSAGTGVGEQYF.

V is TRBV10-3 and J is TRBJ1-5, with D maybe TRBD1 (6 bases). The V gene's germline CDR1 is ENHRY and CDR2 SYGVKD. The V end lost 0 bases, the J end lost 1 base, and 7 bases lay between the germline ends. CDR3 length equals 15 residues. CDR3 DNA sequence: TGTGCCATCAGTGAGTCGGACAGCAGCAATCAGCCCCAGCATTTT. This codes for CAISESDSSNQPQHF.